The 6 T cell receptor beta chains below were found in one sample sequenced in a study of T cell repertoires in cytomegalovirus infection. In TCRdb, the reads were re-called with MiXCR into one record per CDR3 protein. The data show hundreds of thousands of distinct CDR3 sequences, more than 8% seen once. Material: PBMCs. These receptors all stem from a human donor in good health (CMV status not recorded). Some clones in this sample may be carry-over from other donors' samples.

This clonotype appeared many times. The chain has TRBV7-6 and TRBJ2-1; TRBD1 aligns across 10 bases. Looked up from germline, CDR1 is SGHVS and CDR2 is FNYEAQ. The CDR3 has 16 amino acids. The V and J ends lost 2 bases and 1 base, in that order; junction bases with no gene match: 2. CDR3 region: CASSLRTGGSYNEQFF. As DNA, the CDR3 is TGTGCCAGCAGCTTACGGACAGGGGGATCCTACAATGAGCAGTTCTTC.

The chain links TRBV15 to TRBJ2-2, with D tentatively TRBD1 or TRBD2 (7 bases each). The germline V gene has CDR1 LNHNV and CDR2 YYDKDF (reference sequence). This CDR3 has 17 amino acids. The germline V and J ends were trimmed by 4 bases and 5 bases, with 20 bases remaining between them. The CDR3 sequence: CATSNPREGAQTGELFF. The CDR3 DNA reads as TGTGCCACCAGCAACCCCAGGGAGGGGGCGCAAACCGGGGAGCTGTTTTTT.

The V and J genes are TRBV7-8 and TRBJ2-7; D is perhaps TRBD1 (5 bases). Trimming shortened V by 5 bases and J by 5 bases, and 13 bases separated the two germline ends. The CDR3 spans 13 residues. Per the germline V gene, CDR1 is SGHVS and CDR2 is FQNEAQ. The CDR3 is CASSLRPGHEQYF. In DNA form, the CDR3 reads TGTGCCAGCAGCCTTCGGCCAGGGCACGAGCAGTACTTC. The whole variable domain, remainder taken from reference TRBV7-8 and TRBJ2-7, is GAGVSQSPRYKVAKRGQDVALRCDPISGHVSLFWYQQALGQGPEFLTYFQNEAQLDKSGLPSDRFFAERPEGSVSTLKIQRTQQEDSAVYLCASSLRPGHEQYFGPGTRLTVT.

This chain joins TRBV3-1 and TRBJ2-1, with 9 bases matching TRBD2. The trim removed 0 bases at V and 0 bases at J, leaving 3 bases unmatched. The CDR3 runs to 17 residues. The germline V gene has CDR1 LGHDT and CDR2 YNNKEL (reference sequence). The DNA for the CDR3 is TGTGCCAGCAGCCAAGAACTAGCGGGCCTCTCCTACAATGAGCAGTTCTTC. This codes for CASSQELAGLSYNEQFF.

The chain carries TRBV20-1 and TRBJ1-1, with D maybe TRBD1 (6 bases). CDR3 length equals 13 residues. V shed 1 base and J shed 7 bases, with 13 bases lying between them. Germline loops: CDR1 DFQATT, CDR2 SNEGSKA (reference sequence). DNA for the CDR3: TGCAGTGCTAGAGTTGGGGACAATCTTGAAGCTTTCTTT. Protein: CSARVGDNLEAFF.

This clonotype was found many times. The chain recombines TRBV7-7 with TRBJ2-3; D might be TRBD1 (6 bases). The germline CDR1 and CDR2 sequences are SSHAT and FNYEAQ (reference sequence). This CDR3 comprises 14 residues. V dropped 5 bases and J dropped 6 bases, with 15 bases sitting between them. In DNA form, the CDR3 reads TGTGCCAGCAGCCCAGGGGCAGGGAAGGATACGCAGTATTTT. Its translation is CASSPGAGKDTQYF.